The 17 T cell receptor beta chains below come from one sample, sequenced in a study of Ad26.COV2.S vaccination and SARS-CoV-2 variants. This table comes from immunoSEQ multiplex PCR, and its TCRdb copy is limited to in-frame clones, with some not included. There are some 290,000 clones in the sample; around 85% occur only once, and 2.1% lies in the top ten. Noted treatment: roughly 19 received Ad26.COV2.S at low or high dose, single or two shots; roughly five received placebo; per-sample allocation not given. The investigators took samples on day 63 after the first vaccine or placebo injection. This material consisted of peripheral blood, taken in a trial of Ad26.COV2.S vaccine versus placebo. The source of these receptors is a person aged 18-65 years who received the Ad26.COV2.S COVID-19 vaccine or a placebo.

The rearrangement uses TRBV5-1 and TRBJ2-3; 11 bases align to TRBD1. V lost 4 bases, J lost 4 bases, and 8 bases stayed unmatched. The germline gives CDR1 SGHRS, CDR2 YFSETQ. This CDR3 has 16 residues. CDR3 in DNA: TGCGCCAGCAGCCCCTACGTGGGACAGGGGGCAGATACGCAGTATTTT. It is translated as CASSPYVGQGADTQYF.

This clone was seen a few times. The V and J genes are TRBV27 and TRBJ2-7; TRBD1 aligns across 8 bases. The CDR3 is made up of 14 amino acids. Germline V lookup: CDR1 MNHEY, CDR2 SMNVEV (reference sequence). The J segment lost 7 bases and the V segment lost 4 bases, leaving 9 bases of the junction unmatched. CDR3: CASSSGTGRREQYF. The CDR3 DNA is TGTGCCAGCAGTTCCGGGACAGGACGGAGAGAGCAGTACTTC.

This clone was seen only a few times. The chain is built from TRBV29-1 and TRBJ2-7, with no clear D. The CDR3 sequence is 11 residues long. Germline-derived CDR1 and CDR2 are SQVTM and ANQGSEA. Trimming pared 2 bases from V and 3 bases from J, leaving 5 bases between. CDR3 residues: CSVEWSYEQYF. The CDR3 DNA follows: TGCAGCGTTGAATGGAGCTACGAGCAGTACTTC.

This clone was recorded once. The chain joins TRBV2 to TRBJ1-1; D gene ambiguous. Trimming stripped 8 bases from V and 0 bases from J, with 10 bases between. The CDR3 spans 13 residues. Germline lookup yields CDR1 SNHLY and CDR2 FYNNEI. DNA for the CDR3: TGTGCCAGCCTCTTAGGAGTGAACACTGAAGCTTTCTTT. This encodes CASLLGVNTEAFF.

The rearrangement joins TRBV19 to TRBJ1-5; 10 bases match TRBD1. Losses at the gene ends were 7 bases for V and 4 bases for J; bases not matched to a gene: 4. There are 14 residues in the CDR3. Germline V lookup: CDR1 LNHDA, CDR2 SQIVND (reference sequence). This chain's CDR3 is CASNPGQGNQPQHF. For the CDR3, the DNA is TGTGCCAGTAACCCGGGACAGGGGAATCAGCCCCAGCATTTT.

The chain joins TRBV4-1 to TRBJ1-2; tentatively, D is TRBD1 (5 bases). This CDR3 region has 13 residues. V was shortened by 0 bases and J by 8 bases, with 10 bases between the two germline ends. The germline CDR1 and CDR2 sequences are MGHRA and YSYEKL. The CDR3 protein is CASSQEVDRGYTF. CDR3 in DNA: TGCGCCAGCAGCCAAGAAGTTGACAGAGGCTACACCTTC.

The genes are TRBV19 and TRBJ1-5; 11 nucleotides match TRBD1. This CDR3 contains 14 residues. The junction had 7 bases not matched to a gene; V was cut back by 6 bases and J by 9 bases. Germline values: CDR1 LNHDA, CDR2 SQIVND (reference sequence). CDR3 amino acids: CASSDRDRGRPQHF. DNA for the CDR3: TGTGCCAGTAGCGATAGGGACAGGGGGAGGCCCCAGCATTTT. The full variable domain, its missing parts supplied by reference TRBV19 and TRBJ1-5, is DGGITQSPKYLFRKEGQNVTLSCEQNLNHDAMYWYRQDPGQGLRLIYYSQIVNDFQKGDIAEGYSVSREKKESFPLTVTSAQKNPTAFYLCASSDRDRGRPQHFGDGTRLSIL.

The V and J genes are TRBV7-2 and TRBJ2-4, with 8 bases matching TRBD2. The CDR3 loop spans 16 amino acids. The V and J ends lost 1 base and 3 bases, in that order; junction bases with no gene match: 5. The germline V gene has CDR1 SGHTA and CDR2 FQGNSA. The CDR3 reads CASSLDPRGVKNIQYF. In DNA, the CDR3 is TGTGCCAGCAGCTTAGACCCGCGGGGGGTCAAAAACATTCAGTACTTC.

The rearrangement uses TRBV19 and TRBJ1-5; D not resolved. The CDR3 runs 14 residues. The V end lost 7 bases, the J end lost 0 bases, and 10 bases lay between the germline ends. Germline CDR1 reads LNHDA; CDR2 reads SQIVND (reference sequence). In nucleotides, the CDR3 is TGTGCCAGTAAAGGTCGACCTAGCAATCAGCCCCAGCATTTT. Its translation: CASKGRPSNQPQHF.

This sequence joins TRBV18 and TRBJ2-1, with a weak D call TRBD2 (6 bases). Germline CDR1 and CDR2: KGHSH and LQKENI. CDR3 length equals 12 residues. V shed 7 bases and J shed 7 bases, with 11 bases lying between them. The CDR3 DNA follows: TGTGCCAGCTGGGGGACTTCGAATGAGCAGTTCTTC. This sequence encodes CASWGTSNEQFF.

This clone has a single count. This chain links TRBV19 with TRBJ2-3, with D unclear. The CDR3 is 13 residues long. Trimming took off 5 bases at V and 0 bases at J, with 6 bases between the two ends. In germline, CDR1 is LNHDA, CDR2 SQIVND (reference sequence). The CDR3 loop is CASSGGSTDTQYF. The CDR3 region has the DNA TGTGCCAGTAGTGGTGGAAGCACAGATACGCAGTATTTT.

V usage is TRBV5-1 and J usage is TRBJ2-1; no reliable D call. The CDR3 runs 16 residues. V lost 4 bases to trimming and J lost 0 bases, with 14 bases between them. Germline CDR1 is SGHRS and CDR2 is YFSETQ. This CDR3 reads CASSETTQSSYNEQFF. The CDR3 DNA sequence: TGCGCCAGCAGCGAAACGACACAGAGCTCCTACAATGAGCAGTTCTTC.

The chain has TRBV28 and TRBJ2-1; 8 nucleotides align to TRBD2. The trim removed 5 bases at V and 13 bases at J, leaving 19 bases unmatched. Germline V lookup: CDR1 MDHEN, CDR2 SYDVKM. The CDR3 spans 16 residues. The CDR3 nucleotides are TGTGCCAGCAGTACTCGGGGGGGCCAAGCAGTGGTGGGTCAGTTCTTC. Protein product: CASSTRGGQAVVGQFF. The whole variable domain, remainder taken from reference TRBV28 and TRBJ2-1, is DVKVTQSSRYLVKRTGEKVFLECVQDMDHENMFWYRQDPGLGLRLIYFSYDVKMKEKGDIPEGYSVSREKKERFSLILESASTNQTSMYLCASSTRGGQAVVGQFFGPGTRLTVL.

This rearrangement joins TRBV3-1 (or the pseudogene TRBV3-2) to TRBJ1-4, with D uncertain. CDR1 and CDR2 (germline): LGHDT, YNNKEL (reference sequence). CDR3 length equals 13 residues. Trimming pared 5 bases from V and 4 bases from J, leaving 8 bases between. The CDR3 DNA sequence: TGTGCCAGCAGCTCAGACTATAATGAAAAACTGTTTTTT. It encodes CASSSDYNEKLFF.

In this sample, this clone turned up once. This rearrangement joins TRBV18 to TRBJ2-7; D is possibly TRBD1 or TRBD2 (5 bases each). The germline V and J ends were trimmed by 6 bases and 2 bases, with 14 bases remaining between them. The CDR3 length is 14 residues. Germline assignment: CDR1 KGHSH and CDR2 LQKENI. The CDR3 loop is CASSTGTGTYEQYF. CDR3 DNA sequence: TGTGCCAGCTCCACCGGGACGGGTACCTACGAGCAGTACTTC.

The chain combines TRBV6-5 with TRBJ1-4, with D unresolved. This CDR3 spans 13 amino acids. Germline CDR1 reads MNHEY; CDR2 reads SVGAGI. Trimming shortened V by 7 bases and J by 0 bases, and 6 bases separated the two germline ends. DNA for the CDR3: TGTGCCAGCACTCGTGCAACTAATGAAAAACTGTTTTTT. As protein: CASTRATNEKLFF.

There are a few counts of this clone. The chain uses TRBV12-3 or TRBV12-4 and TRBJ1-2; TRBD1 is a possible D gene (6 bases). This CDR3 comprises 12 residues. V was shortened by 6 bases and J by 8 bases, with 13 bases between the two germline ends. CDR3 region: CASSIQGYGYTF. CDR3 bases: TGTGCCAGCAGCATTCAGGGGTACGGCTACACCTTC.